Each of the 4 T cell receptor beta chains below was sequenced from the same sample in a study of blood T cell repertoires in COVID-19. Profiling relied on immunoSEQ multiplex PCR, and the TCRdb table lists in-frame clones only, not all of them. The sample comprises about 240,000 clones, around nine tenths of which are singletons, and approximately 9% rests with the top ten. Source material: PBMCs or T cells enriched from blood (not recorded which). The source of these receptors is a middle-aged man who had recovered from COVID-19.

This chain uses TRBV6-5 with TRBJ2-5; unclear D gene. With 0 bases removed from V and 4 bases from J, the gap between germline ends came to 9 bases. The CDR3 contains 14 residues. Looked up from germline, CDR1 is MNHEY and CDR2 is SVGAGI. CDR3 protein: CASSYSFGRETQYF. The CDR3 DNA follows: TGTGCCAGCAGTTACTCGTTTGGTAGAGAGACCCAGTACTTC.

As concerns this clone: Other DNA sequences within the sample encode an identical CDR3. The V call is TRBV19, the J call TRBJ1-1; D gene uncertain. Trimming took 1 base from V and 1 from J, leaving 7 bases between them. Germline V gene lookup returns CDR1 LNHDA and CDR2 SQIVND (reference sequence). The CDR3 length is 14 residues. CDR3 sequence (DNA): TGTGCCAGTAGTATAGGACAAAAGAACACTGAAGCTTTCTTT. It encodes CASSIGQKNTEAFF. Filled out from reference TRBV19 and TRBJ1-1, the complete variable domain reads DGGITQSPKYLFRKEGQNVTLSCEQNLNHDAMYWYRQDPGQGLRLIYYSQIVNDFQKGDIAEGYSVSREKKESFPLTVTSAQKNPTAFYLCASSIGQKNTEAFFGQGTRLTVV.

The chain joins TRBV7-2 to TRBJ1-5; D is possibly TRBD1 (5 bases). V was shortened by 2 bases and J by 4 bases, with 12 bases between the two germline ends. The CDR3 has 15 residues. The V gene's germline CDR1 is SGHTA and CDR2 FQGNSA. Here the CDR3 reads CASSLWSGNNQPQHF. The CDR3 coding sequence is TGTGCCAGCAGCTTATGGTCAGGGAATAATCAGCCCCAGCATTTT.

This chain uses TRBV7-8 with TRBJ2-5; a possible D gene is TRBD1 (5 bases). This CDR3 is 13 amino acids long. Germline V gene data show CDR1 as SGHVS and CDR2 as FQNEAQ. V was shortened by 5 bases and J by 4 bases, with 11 bases between the two germline ends. CDR3 DNA: TGTGCCAGCAGCCCCAGGGTGAGAGAGACCCAGTACTTC. Translation: CASSPRVRETQYF.